The 25 T cell receptor beta chains presented below share a single source sample, sequenced in a study of OX40 agonist ivuxolimab in advanced cancers. The repertoire was sequenced with immunoSEQ multiplex PCR; TCRdb's copy has only in-frame clones and lacks some. Altogether some 71,000 clones are present, 86% being singletons, with the ten largest covering 2.8%. Sample: CD4+ or CD8+ T cells sorted from blood, taken in a trial of the OX40 agonist ivuxolimab. All receptors come from an adult with an advanced solid tumor such as melanoma, head and neck, liver or kidney cancer.

The rearrangement links TRBV18 to TRBJ2-7; D call uncertain. The CDR3 is 13 amino acids. The germline CDR1 and CDR2 sequences are KGHSH and LQKENI. The V and J ends lost 6 bases and 2 bases respectively, with 11 bases between them. CDR3 in amino acids: CASSSVRTYEQYF. The DNA for the CDR3 is TGTGCCAGCTCCAGCGTACGGACCTACGAGCAGTACTTC.

This sequence joins TRBV9 and TRBJ2-2, with D unresolved. The CDR3 length is 14 residues. Germline-derived CDR1 and CDR2 are SGDLS and YYNGEE. V was trimmed by 3 bases and J by 1 base, leaving 7 bases between them. CDR3 sequence (DNA): TGTGCCAGCAGCGGTACACGGAACACCGGGGAGCTGTTTTTT. Residues: CASSGTRNTGELFF.

Only a few counts were recorded for this clone. This rearrangement joins TRBV4-2 to TRBJ1-2; D is perhaps TRBD1 (5 bases). Trimming stripped 2 bases from V and 4 bases from J, with 17 bases between. CDR1 is LGHNA and CDR2 is YNFKEQ in the germline V gene. The CDR3 sequence is 16 residues long. The chain's CDR3 is CASSQPRARGAYGYTF. In DNA form, the CDR3 reads TGTGCCAGCAGCCAACCCAGGGCGAGGGGCGCCTATGGCTACACCTTC.

This chain uses TRBV7-2 with TRBJ1-4, with D maybe TRBD1 (6 bases). Trimming took off 2 bases at V and 6 bases at J, with 10 bases between the two ends. The V gene's germline CDR1 is SGHTA and CDR2 FQGNSA. This CDR3 has 14 amino acids. The CDR3 region has the DNA TGTGCCAGCAGCTTAAACAGGGTGGATGAAAAACTGTTTTTT. Protein sequence: CASSLNRVDEKLFF. The variable domain in full, completed from reference TRBV7-2 and TRBJ1-4, reads GAGVSQSPSNKVTEKGKDVELRCDPISGHTALYWYRQSLGQGLEFLIYFQGNSAPDKSGLPSDRFSAERTGGSVSTLTIQRTQQEDSAVYLCASSLNRVDEKLFFGSGTQLSVL.

Here the CDR3 reads CASSLIRANSPLHF. The CDR3 DNA is TGTGCCAGCAGTTTAATTAGGGCAAATTCACCCCTCCACTTT. The chain carries TRBV27 and TRBJ1-6; no clear D gene. V lost 2 bases and J lost 7, with 9 bases in between. CDR3 length: 14 residues. Germline CDR1 reads MNHEY; CDR2 reads SMNVEV (reference sequence).

This clone occurred once. CDR3 DNA sequence: TGTGCCAGCAGCACGACAGGGGGCCGGAATTCACCCCTCCACTTT. Translating it yields CASSTTGGRNSPLHF. V is TRBV5-4 and J is TRBJ1-6; 10 bases fit TRBD1. Germline CDR1 reads SGHNT; CDR2 reads YYREEE (reference sequence). This CDR3 contains 15 residues. Germline trimming cut 4 bases from V and 7 bases from J; bases unmatched to any gene: 5. Full variable domain (remainder filled in from reference TRBV5-4 and TRBJ1-6): ETGVTQSPTHLIKTRGQQVTLRCSSQSGHNTVSWYQQALGQGPQFIFQYYREEENGRGNFPPRFSGLQFPNYSSELNVNALELDDSALYLCASSTTGGRNSPLHFGNGTRLTVT.

The chain employs TRBV12-2 and TRBJ1-6. TRBV12-2 is labeled a pseudogene. The CDR3 is made up of 15 amino acids. The CDR3 bases are TGTGCAAGTCGCTCAAGGCGGGCTTATTGTTCACCCCTCCACTTT. It yields the protein CASRSRRAYCSPLHF.

The chain joins TRBV29-1 to TRBJ2-7; D is possibly TRBD2 (6 bases). Trimming took off 7 bases at V and 0 bases at J, with 10 bases between the two ends. Germline values: CDR1 SQVTM, CDR2 ANQGSEA. This CDR3 has 12 residues. In DNA form, the CDR3 reads TGCAGCGGTGGGAGGAGCTCCTACGAGCAGTACTTC. This translates into CSGGRSSYEQYF.

The chain carries TRBV4-3 and TRBJ1-1, with D tentatively TRBD1 (6 bases). The V end lost 5 bases, the J end lost 5 bases, and 15 bases lay between the germline ends. Germline V CDR1 and CDR2: LGHNA, YSLEER. The CDR3 extends over 14 amino acids. CDR3 region: CASSLGAGDTEAFF. CDR3 sequence (DNA): TGCGCCAGCAGCTTGGGGGCCGGGGATACTGAAGCTTTCTTT.

The chain employs TRBV21-1 and TRBJ2-7; the table's D call, TRBD2, was not checked against the DNA. TRBV21-1 counts as a pseudogene. This CDR3 is 15 amino acids long. CDR3 in amino acids: CASSSKGLAGYEQYF. The DNA of the CDR3 is TGTGCCAGCAGCAGCAAGGGACTAGCGGGATACGAGCAGTACTTC.

The rearrangement joins TRBV4-2 to TRBJ1-4, with D unclear. The CDR3 consists of 16 residues. Germline assignment: CDR1 LGHNA and CDR2 YNFKEQ. V shed 2 bases and J shed 4 bases, with 14 bases lying between them. Written as DNA, the CDR3 is TGTGCCAGCAGCCAAAGCGTAACAGCCGATAATGAAAAACTGTTTTTT. Protein sequence: CASSQSVTADNEKLFF.

The CDR3 is CSAAAGALHF. CDR3 bases: TGCAGTGCAGCTGCGGGGGCCCTCCACTTT. The chain recombines TRBV20-1 with TRBJ1-6; a weak D match, TRBD1 (5 bases). The V gene lost 6 bases and the J gene lost 14 bases, with 11 bases spanning the gap. CDR3 size: 10 residues. Germline loops: CDR1 DFQATT, CDR2 SNEGSKA (reference sequence).

Concerning this clone itself: An end of the junction does not agree with germline; a read error may underlie this. The V and J genes are TRBV7-9 and TRBJ1-2; possibly TRBD1 for D (5 bases). The CDR3 has 15 residues. The germline gives CDR1 SEHNR, CDR2 FQNEAQ (reference sequence). For the CDR3, the DNA is TGTGCCACCAGCGGCAGGGCGATATTAAGTTTTGGCTACACCTTC. The encoded protein is CATSGRAILSFGYTF.

This sequence joins TRBV5-1 and TRBJ2-7; no reliable D call. From germline, CDR1 is SGHRS and CDR2 YFSETQ. The V and J ends lost 3 bases and 1 base respectively, with 14 bases between them. CDR3 size: 15 residues. CDR3: CASSSPGAASYEQYF. The CDR3 bases are TGCGCCAGCAGCTCCCCTGGCGCGGCGTCCTACGAGCAGTACTTC.

Only a few counts were recorded for this clone. The CDR3 sequence is CASSSNRGNTIYF. DNA for the CDR3: TGTGCCAGCAGCTCTAACAGGGGAAACACCATATATTTT. This chain joins TRBV7-2 and TRBJ1-3, with TRBD1 as a possible D gene (5 bases). This CDR3 is 13 amino acids long. Per germline, CDR1 SGHTA and CDR2 FQGNSA. Trimming removed 4 bases at V and 4 bases at J, with 8 bases between.

V is TRBV7-2 and J is TRBJ2-5; 12 nucleotides align to TRBD2. Germline CDR1 reads SGHTA; CDR2 reads FQGNSA. The CDR3 has 15 residues. The J segment lost 9 bases and the V segment lost 7 bases, leaving 12 bases of the junction unmatched. The CDR3 region is CASNPGLAGQVAQYF. The CDR3 region has the DNA TGTGCCAGCAACCCGGGACTAGCGGGTCAAGTGGCCCAGTACTTC.

The rearrangement links TRBV9 to TRBJ2-7; D might be TRBD1 or TRBD2, each matching 5 bases. The CDR3 is made up of 17 amino acids. Trimming stripped 4 bases from V and 3 bases from J, with 23 bases between. Germline loops: CDR1 SGDLS, CDR2 YYNGEE. The CDR3 protein is CASSQTIGAIGGYEQYF. As DNA, the CDR3 is TGTGCCAGCAGCCAAACTATCGGGGCCATTGGAGGCTACGAGCAGTACTTC.

The V and J genes are TRBV19 and TRBJ1-5, with D uncertain. Germline V gene lookup returns CDR1 LNHDA and CDR2 SQIVND (reference sequence). The ends were cut back, 3 bases at V and 7 bases at J, with 7 bases in the middle. The CDR3 covers 12 residues. CDR3 amino acids: CASSIPGQPQHF. The CDR3 DNA follows: TGTGCCAGTAGTATCCCTGGACAGCCCCAGCATTTT. Full variable domain (outside the CDR3, taken from reference TRBV19 and TRBJ1-5): DGGITQSPKYLFRKEGQNVTLSCEQNLNHDAMYWYRQDPGQGLRLIYYSQIVNDFQKGDIAEGYSVSREKKESFPLTVTSAQKNPTAFYLCASSIPGQPQHFGDGTRLSIL.

V is TRBV6-1 and J is TRBJ1-5, with D uncertain. The CDR3 is 13 amino acids. Germline V CDR1 and CDR2: MNHNS, SASEGT. Trimming shortened V by 7 bases and J by 4 bases, and 11 bases separated the two germline ends. Written as DNA, the CDR3 is TGTGCCAGCACCGCCACACTTAATCAGCCCCAGCATTTT. Translated, it gives CASTATLNQPQHF.

The V call is TRBV5-1, the J call TRBJ2-1; 14 bases align to TRBD2. CDR1 is SGHRS and CDR2 is YFSETQ in the germline V gene. V shed 5 bases, J shed 6 bases, and the junction held 7 bases outside the gene matches. This CDR3 is built from 16 residues. The CDR3 region is CASRLGLAGGGNEQFF. The CDR3 DNA reads as TGCGCCAGCAGACTCGGACTAGCGGGGGGAGGCAATGAGCAGTTCTTC.

The J gene is TRBJ2-1, the V gene TRBV10-3, with D possibly being TRBD2 (7 bases). In germline, CDR1 is ENHRY, CDR2 SYGVKD. CDR3 length equals 14 residues. V shed 7 bases and J shed 4 bases, with 14 bases lying between them. The CDR3 spells CAINAGAGYNEQFF. The CDR3 region has the DNA TGTGCCATCAATGCGGGGGCGGGGTACAATGAGCAGTTCTTC.

The J gene is TRBJ1-2, the V gene TRBV4-3; 7 bases are shared with TRBD1. The CDR3 extends over 13 amino acids. The ends lost 6 bases at V and 4 bases at J; junction bases unmatched: 5. Per the germline V gene, CDR1 is LGHNA and CDR2 is YSLEER. The CDR3 DNA reads TGCGCCAGCAGTTTAACAGGGGCCTATGGCTACACCTTC. Its translation: CASSLTGAYGYTF.

The chain recombines TRBV9 with TRBJ2-7; D might be TRBD1 or TRBD2, each matching 5 bases. CDR3 size: 15 residues. The germline V gene encodes CDR1 SGDLS and CDR2 YYNGEE. Trimming took off 4 bases at V and 3 bases at J, with 17 bases between the two ends. CDR3 region: CASSPREGLLYEQYF. CDR3 in DNA: TGTGCCAGCAGCCCAAGAGAGGGGCTGCTCTACGAGCAGTACTTC.

The rearrangement uses TRBV28 and TRBJ1-5, with D maybe TRBD1 (5 bases). The V gene lost 6 bases and the J gene lost 0 bases, with 12 bases spanning the gap. The CDR3 length is 15 residues. Per germline, CDR1 MDHEN and CDR2 SYDVKM. CDR3 nucleotides: TGTGCCAGCAGCAAGACAGTAAATAGCAATCAGCCCCAGCATTTT. Protein sequence: CASSKTVNSNQPQHF. Drawing the rest from reference TRBV28 and TRBJ1-5, the complete variable domain is DVKVTQSSRYLVKRTGEKVFLECVQDMDHENMFWYRQDPGLGLRLIYFSYDVKMKEKGDIPEGYSVSREKKERFSLILESASTNQTSMYLCASSKTVNSNQPQHFGDGTRLSIL.

V and J are TRBV7-2 and TRBJ1-5, with D possibly matching TRBD1 (5 bases). The V end was cut by 0 bases, the J end by 5 bases, with 5 bases between. Germline CDR1 is SGHTA and CDR2 is FQGNSA. This CDR3 comprises 13 residues. The CDR3 nucleotides read TGTGCCAGCAGCTTAGCGGGGGATCAGCCCCAGCATTTT. Protein: CASSLAGDQPQHF.